One and the same sample provided the 26 T cell receptor beta chains below, sequenced in a study of vaccination effects on CD4 cells after COVID-19. With the ViraFEST assay, the study expanded antigen-specific CD4+ T cells using viral peptide pools, then sequenced them. Isolating CD4+ T cells followed approximately ten days of culture. Using immunoSEQ multiplex PCR, the repertoire was profiled, and TCRdb retains in-frame clones only, with some absent. The sample carries about 61,000 clones, approximately 80% recorded once. These receptors are not linked to any known antigen. Here the sequenced sample was CD4+ T cells from PBMCs cultured with HCoV-229E spike peptides, taken before COVID-19 vaccination. The receptor set was obtained from a human donor who received a COVID-19 vaccine.

CDR3 sequence reads: CASSGITVNTEAFF. In nucleotides, the CDR3 is TGTGCCAGCAGTGGGATAACTGTGAACACTGAAGCTTTCTTT. This sequence joins TRBV2 and TRBJ1-1; D is unclear. Trimming took off 4 bases at V and 0 bases at J, with 9 bases between the two ends. This CDR3 has 14 residues. CDR1 and CDR2 from the germline V gene are SNHLY and FYNNEI. The whole variable domain, remainder taken from reference TRBV2 and TRBJ1-1, is EPEVTQTPSHQVTQMGQEVILRCVPISNHLYFYWYRQILGQKVEFLVSFYNNEISEKSEIFDDQFSVERPDGSNFTLKIRSTKLEDSAMYFCASSGITVNTEAFFGQGTRLTVV.

The chain links TRBV3-1 (or the pseudogene TRBV3-2) to TRBJ2-7; 10 bases fit TRBD1. The germline gives CDR1 LGHDT, CDR2 YNNKEL (reference sequence). The ends lost 2 bases at V and 6 bases at J; junction bases unmatched: 4. The CDR3 is made up of 14 amino acids. The CDR3 DNA is TGTGCCAGCAGCCAAAGGGACAGGGGATCCGAGCAGTACGTC. Protein: CASSQRDRGSEQYV.

The chain couples TRBV10-3 to TRBJ1-1; tentative D call: TRBD1 (5 bases). V was cut by 6 bases and J by 1 base, with 21 bases left in between. CDR3 length equals 17 residues. The V gene's germline CDR1 is ENHRY and CDR2 SYGVKD. Written as DNA, the CDR3 is TGTGCCATCAGGACGGGTGGGGGTCGCGGCCCGAACACTGAAGCTTTCTTT. Translated: CAIRTGGGRGPNTEAFF.

There are a few counts of this clone. V and J are TRBV19 and TRBJ1-4; 7 nucleotides align to TRBD1. CDR1 and CDR2 (germline): LNHDA, SQIVND (reference sequence). Trimming took 2 bases from V and 6 from J; bases not matched to a gene: 6. The CDR3 is 15 amino acids. This CDR3 is CASSITRGPDEKLFF. The CDR3 DNA follows: TGTGCCAGTAGTATAACGAGGGGGCCGGATGAAAAACTGTTTTTT. The variable domain in full, with the rest retrieved from reference TRBV19 and TRBJ1-4, is DGGITQSPKYLFRKEGQNVTLSCEQNLNHDAMYWYRQDPGQGLRLIYYSQIVNDFQKGDIAEGYSVSREKKESFPLTVTSAQKNPTAFYLCASSITRGPDEKLFFGSGTQLSVL.

This clone occurred once. The chain carries TRBV2 and TRBJ2-7; the D call may be TRBD1 or TRBD2 (5 bases each). V gave up 6 bases and J gave up 5 bases, with 11 bases separating them. The CDR3 runs to 12 residues. Germline V CDR1 and CDR2: SNHLY, FYNNEI. Here the CDR3 DNA reads TGTGCCAGCAGGGGGGTTGTAGACGAGCAGTACGTC. It specifies CASRGVVDEQYV.

This clone was counted a few times. This CDR3 is CASSLQNEQFF. In DNA, the CDR3 is TGCGCCAGCAGCTTGCAAAATGAGCAGTTCTTC. This chain uses TRBV5-1 with TRBJ2-1; D not resolved. Trimming cost V 1 base and J 7 bases, with 3 bases left between them. Germline V CDR1 and CDR2: SGHRS, YFSETQ. CDR3 length equals 11 residues.

J is TRBJ2-5 and V is TRBV6-5; D perhaps matches TRBD2 (7 bases). This CDR3 spans 15 amino acids. Trimming took 2 bases from V and 6 from J, leaving 16 bases between them. Germline V gene lookup returns CDR1 MNHEY and CDR2 SVGAGI. CDR3 DNA: TGTGCCAGCAGTTACGGTGGGGGGGCCTTCAAGACCCAGTACTTC. Translating gives CASSYGGGAFKTQYF.

The chain couples TRBV19 to TRBJ2-2; 12 nucleotides match TRBD1. Germline-derived CDR1 and CDR2 are LNHDA and SQIVND (reference sequence). The CDR3 covers 16 residues. J gave up 4 bases and V 4 bases, and 4 bases lay outside the gene matches. The CDR3 loop reads CASSRDRGPATGELFF. In nucleotides, the CDR3 is TGTGCCAGTAGTAGGGACAGGGGGCCCGCCACCGGGGAGCTGTTTTTT.

The V gene is TRBV6-1, the J gene TRBJ2-2; weak D call: TRBD1 (5 bases). Germline CDR1 MNHNS, CDR2 SASEGT. Trimming removed 2 bases from V and 1 base from J, with 5 bases in between. The CDR3 has 14 residues. The CDR3 loop is CASSEQGNTGELFF. The CDR3 coding sequence is TGTGCCAGCAGTGAACAGGGGAACACCGGGGAGCTGTTTTTT.

This chain joins TRBV2 and TRBJ1-5, with D perhaps matching TRBD1 (6 bases). The V and J ends lost 3 bases and 6 bases respectively, with 15 bases between them. From germline, CDR1 is SNHLY and CDR2 FYNNEI. The CDR3 sequence is 15 residues long. The CDR3 sequence: CASSDSGQGRQPQHF. For the CDR3, the DNA is TGTGCCAGCAGTGACTCCGGCCAGGGGCGTCAGCCCCAGCATTTT.

The table lists this clone with a few counts. The chain is built from TRBV3-1 (or the pseudogene TRBV3-2) and TRBJ2-3; the D gene is possibly TRBD2 (6 bases). Germline V lookup: CDR1 LGHDT, CDR2 YNNKEL (reference sequence). Trimming took 4 bases from V and 2 from J, leaving 10 bases between them. The CDR3 runs 14 residues. DNA of the CDR3: TGTGCCAGCAGCCCGAGACTAGACACAGATACGCAGTATTTT. This sequence encodes CASSPRLDTDTQYF.

The rearrangement uses TRBV7-3 and TRBJ2-3; D is unclear. Trimming shortened V by 6 bases and J by 5 bases, and 12 bases separated the two germline ends. The length of the CDR3 is 13 residues. Germline values: CDR1 SGHTA, CDR2 FQGTGA. The CDR3 loop is CASSQIRGDTQYF. The CDR3 DNA follows: TGTGCCAGCAGTCAAATCAGAGGAGATACGCAGTATTTT.

The V gene is TRBV4-1, the J gene TRBJ1-4; D is perhaps TRBD1 (5 bases). CDR1 MGHRA and CDR2 YSYEKL come from the germline V gene. V dropped 3 bases and J dropped 5 bases, with 13 bases sitting between them. The CDR3 sequence is 15 residues long. CDR3 protein: CASSQPRQLNEKLFF. The CDR3 DNA sequence: TGCGCCAGCAGCCAGCCTAGACAGTTAAATGAAAAACTGTTTTTT.

V is TRBV7-8 and J is TRBJ1-2; 8 bases fit TRBD1. The germline V gene encodes CDR1 SGHVS and CDR2 FQNEAQ. The CDR3 spans 15 residues. V was pared by 5 bases and J by 8 bases, with 13 bases of the junction left unmatched. The CDR3 sequence is CASSPGTGPRGGYTF. CDR3 in DNA: TGTGCCAGCAGCCCAGGGACAGGCCCGAGAGGGGGCTACACCTTC.

The rearrangement links TRBV24-1 to TRBJ2-2; D ambiguous. Trimming shortened V by 4 bases and J by 0 bases, and 14 bases separated the two germline ends. Germline CDR1 is KGHDR and CDR2 is SFDVKD. There are 17 residues in the CDR3. The CDR3 region is CATSDSTPVPNTGELFF. In DNA, the CDR3 is TGTGCCACCAGTGACTCAACACCGGTACCGAACACCGGGGAGCTGTTTTTT.

J is TRBJ1-1 and V is TRBV30; the D is unclear. The V and J ends lost 0 bases and 9 bases respectively, with 11 bases between them. The germline gives CDR1 GTSNPN, CDR2 SVGIG (reference sequence). The CDR3 spans 12 residues. CDR3 sequence reads: CAWSVTRLKAFF. Written as DNA, the CDR3 is TGTGCCTGGAGTGTAACCCGGCTTAAAGCTTTCTTT.

The chain uses TRBV6-6 and TRBJ1-2, with D perhaps TRBD1 (6 bases). CDR1 is MNHNY and CDR2 is SVGAGI in the germline V gene (reference sequence). CDR3 size: 14 residues. The V gene lost 2 bases and the J gene lost 12 bases, with 19 bases spanning the gap. CDR3 amino acids: CASSYGSQGPTNTF. The CDR3 DNA follows: TGTGCCAGCAGTTACGGGTCACAGGGTCCAACAAACACCTTC.

The chain couples TRBV4-1 to TRBJ1-6; possibly TRBD1 for D (5 bases). Germline V lookup: CDR1 MGHRA, CDR2 YSYEKL. V lost 0 bases and J 7 bases, leaving 16 bases between the germline ends. This CDR3 is built from 17 residues. CDR3 in amino acids: CASSQDEAGTRNSPLHF. CDR3 DNA sequence: TGCGCCAGCAGCCAAGATGAGGCAGGGACTCGAAATTCACCCCTCCACTTT.

The chain links TRBV1 to TRBJ1-3. TRBV1 is a pseudogene. This CDR3 region has 16 residues. This CDR3 reads CTSSQDVRPSGNTIYF. The DNA of the CDR3 is TGCACCAGCAGCCAAGATGTACGGCCCTCTGGAAACACCATATATTTT.

This clone was counted a few times. The chain links TRBV7-2 to TRBJ2-1; TRBD2 agrees at 9 bases. CDR1 and CDR2 from the germline V gene are SGHTA and FQGNSA. The J segment lost 2 bases and the V segment lost 5 bases, leaving 4 bases of the junction unmatched. This CDR3 comprises 15 residues. In DNA form, the CDR3 reads TGTGCCAGCAGCCAGACTAGCGGCACCTACAATGAGCAGTTCTTC. It encodes CASSQTSGTYNEQFF.

The rearrangement uses TRBV28 and TRBJ1-2; 7 bases line up with TRBD1. This CDR3 comprises 13 residues. The V gene end was trimmed by 5 bases and the J gene end by 2 bases; junction bases not matched to a gene: 2. Germline V CDR1 and CDR2: MDHEN, SYDVKM. The CDR3 sequence is CASSRQGNYGYTF. The CDR3 coding sequence is TGTGCCAGCAGTCGACAGGGAAACTATGGCTACACCTTC.

This chain links TRBV12-3 or TRBV12-4 with TRBJ1-4; no reliable D call. CDR3 size: 13 residues. The V end was cut by 3 bases, the J end by 4 bases, with 6 bases between. Here the CDR3 DNA reads TGTGCCAGCAGTTTCCGTGTTAATGAAAAACTGTTTTTT. This translates into CASSFRVNEKLFF.

The chain has TRBV9 and TRBJ2-5, with 8 bases fitting TRBD1. After removal of 4 bases from V and 5 bases from J, the junction contained 7 bases not matched to a gene. The CDR3 is 14 amino acids. From germline, CDR1 is SGDLS and CDR2 YYNGEE. The DNA for the CDR3 is TGTGCCAGCAGCCCCGGACAGGGTTGGGAGACCCAGTACTTC. As protein: CASSPGQGWETQYF.

This chain uses TRBV29-1 with TRBJ1-2, with TRBD1 identical over 12 bases. Germline values: CDR1 SQVTM, CDR2 ANQGSEA. This CDR3 has 13 residues. The V and J ends lost 2 bases and 8 bases, in that order; junction bases with no gene match: 3. CDR3 sequence reads: CSVERDRGQGYTF. CDR3 bases: TGCAGCGTTGAAAGGGACAGGGGGCAGGGCTACACCTTC.

The genes are TRBV5-1 and TRBJ1-5, with a tentative D call TRBD1 (5 bases). The V end was cut by 1 base, the J end by 5 bases, with 7 bases between. This CDR3 is built from 13 residues. Per germline, CDR1 SGHRS and CDR2 YFSETQ. Here the CDR3 reads CASSLRGDQPQHF. The CDR3 DNA reads TGCGCCAGCAGCTTGCGAGGGGATCAGCCCCAGCATTTT.

CDR3 sequence (DNA): TGTGCCAGCAGCTTAGGAGGGGCTAATGAAAAACTGTTTTTT. It is translated as CASSLGGANEKLFF. This rearrangement joins TRBV7-2 to TRBJ1-4; a weak D match, TRBD1 (5 bases). Germline CDR1 reads SGHTA; CDR2 reads FQGNSA. This CDR3 contains 14 residues. The V gene lost 1 base and the J gene lost 3 bases, with 6 bases spanning the gap.